This TCR beta chain derives from a study of T-cell memory formation after mild COVID-19. Whole-study context: Clustering of TCRs was largely donor specific.

This clonotype was detected a few times. Its antigen remains unknown. Findings and caveats of the study: Day 15 to 85 contracting clones showed balanced CD4/CD8; later expanders leaned CD4+. The main location of contracting CD4+ clones was CM and EM, and that of contracting CD8+ clones was EMRA.

Sample barcodes and UMIs were carried by the TCR alpha and TCR beta cDNA libraries that 5'RACE generated with constant-segment primers. Via MiXCR, TCRdb re-called the 5' RACE reads, giving one row per CDR3 protein. Altogether roughly 180,000 distinct CDR3 sequences are present, around 10% being singletons, with the ten largest covering approximately 4%. This CDR3 is built from 16 residues. V lost 4 bases to trimming and J lost 0 bases, with 14 bases between them. CDR1 is MNHEY, CDR2 SVGEGT, per germline. The chain is built from TRBV6-2 or TRBV6-3 and TRBJ2-3, with D possibly being TRBD1 (7 bases). This receptor was identified in a man aged 18 to 29 who had mild COVID-19 (a few samples of this study predate the infection). Cell type and time point are not known. The sequenced sample consisted of PBMCs or a T cell subset sorted from them (not recorded which). The CDR3 DNA follows: TGTGCCAGCAGTTGGAGGGGGCTCGTGAGCACAGATACGCAGTATTTT. It encodes CASSWRGLVSTDTQYF.